The entry below describes one TCR beta chain. Its antigen is not known. These data belong to a study of shared clonotypes between healthy human individuals. The wider study: Used for every donor were three CD4 naive, three CD4 memory, two CD8 naive and one CD8 memory plate. The study's findings and limits: Naive CD4 clonotype sharing across a few donors was around 5%.

This CDR3 is built from 14 residues. Per germline, CDR1 MDHEN and CDR2 SYDVKM. Trimming took off 6 bases at V and 8 bases at J, with 16 bases between the two ends. Clones were read by immunoSEQ multiplex PCR, and TCRdb kept only the in-frame ones, dropping some. The sample comprises 550,000 to 750,000 clones, 95% to 96% of which are singletons, and around 0.097% rests with the top ten. Positively selected for CCR7, the CD45RO-negative cells used as naive CD8 cells excluded terminally differentiated effector memory CD45RA+ cells. Input material: naive CD8+ T cells sorted from blood. The TCR originated in a woman aged 25 to 39 in good health. This chain links TRBV28 with TRBJ1-4, with D unclear. CDR3 amino acids: CASSPRGGVEKLFF. The CDR3, as DNA: TGTGCCAGCAGCCCCCGGGGAGGTGTAGAAAAACTGTTTTTT.